This entry lists 27 T cell receptor beta chains sequenced from one sample in a study of blood T cell repertoires in COVID-19. Here immunoSEQ multiplex PCR was the method, and the copy in TCRdb shows in-frame clones only, minus some. The sample lists roughly 250,000 clones, approximately 79% seen once, with 4% in the top ten. Material: peripheral blood. The receptors were gathered from a woman aged 35 to 49 with active or convalescent COVID-19.

This chain uses TRBV5-6 with TRBJ1-1; perhaps TRBD1 as D (6 bases). V lost 4 bases and J lost 6, with 19 bases in between. Germline assignment: CDR1 SGHDT and CDR2 YYEEEE. The CDR3 loop spans 15 amino acids. The CDR3 spells CASSLWTARQAEAFF. DNA for the CDR3: TGTGCCAGCAGCCTTTGGACAGCTCGGCAGGCTGAAGCTTTCTTT.

V is TRBV19 and J is TRBJ2-7; possibly TRBD2 for D (6 bases). The CDR3 has 14 residues. V was clipped by 0 bases and J by 1 base, with 7 bases between them. The germline V gene has CDR1 LNHDA and CDR2 SQIVND (reference sequence). The CDR3 region is CASSIEGGSYEQYF. CDR3 sequence (DNA): TGTGCCAGTAGTATAGAGGGGGGATCCTACGAGCAGTACTTC.

The rearrangement joins TRBV5-4 to TRBJ1-2; 7 bases align to TRBD1. The CDR3 spans 15 residues. Germline V gene sequence: CDR1 SGHNT, CDR2 YYREEE (reference sequence). The V and J ends lost 4 bases and 4 bases, in that order; junction bases with no gene match: 10. The DNA for the CDR3 is TGTGCCAGCAGCGATCACAGACAGGGCCTCTATGGCTACACCTTC. It encodes CASSDHRQGLYGYTF.

The chain uses TRBV11-2 and TRBJ1-1; the D is unclear. Germline V gene sequence: CDR1 SGHAT, CDR2 FQNNGV. This CDR3 contains 15 residues. The V and J ends lost 5 bases and 0 bases respectively, with 13 bases between them. The CDR3 nucleotides are TGTGCCAGCAGCCTGCTAATTCACCTGAACACTGAAGCTTTCTTT. Protein: CASSLLIHLNTEAFF. Looking up the rest from reference TRBV11-2 and TRBJ1-1 gives the full variable domain: EAGVAQSPRYKIIEKRQSVAFWCNPISGHATLYWYQQILGQGPKLLIQFQNNGVVDDSQLPKDRFSAERLKGVDSTLKIQPAKLEDSAVYLCASSLLIHLNTEAFFGQGTRLTVV.

This clone was found once. The genes are TRBV28 and TRBJ1-6; 8 positions match TRBD1. This CDR3 spans 16 amino acids. Trimming at V came to 2 bases and at J to 7 bases, leaving 7 bases not matched to a gene. The germline gives CDR1 MDHEN, CDR2 SYDVKM. The CDR3 spells CASSLSPGTGNSPLHF. CDR3 DNA sequence: TGTGCCAGCAGTTTAAGTCCCGGGACAGGCAATTCACCCCTCCACTTT.

This chain joins TRBV25-1 and TRBJ1-1; a weak D match, TRBD1 (6 bases). Germline-derived CDR1 and CDR2 are MGHDK and SYGVNS. V was trimmed by 4 bases and J by 3 bases, leaving 18 bases between them. The CDR3 loop spans 16 amino acids. CDR3 in DNA: TGTGCCAGCAGTGCAAAAGTGTGGGCAGGGGACACTGAAGCTTTCTTT. Its translation: CASSAKVWAGDTEAFF.

In its sample, this clone was seen a few times. V is TRBV19 and J is TRBJ1-1; TRBD1 is a possible D gene (5 bases). CDR1 and CDR2 from the germline V gene are LNHDA and SQIVND (reference sequence). Deletions cut 10 bases from V and 5 bases from J, with 14 bases between. The CDR3 covers 12 residues. Here the CDR3 reads CATLWAGTEAFF. The CDR3 coding sequence is TGTGCCACCCTATGGGCAGGGACTGAAGCTTTCTTT. Full variable domain (outside the CDR3, taken from reference TRBV19 and TRBJ1-1): DGGITQSPKYLFRKEGQNVTLSCEQNLNHDAMYWYRQDPGQGLRLIYYSQIVNDFQKGDIAEGYSVSREKKESFPLTVTSAQKNPTAFYLCATLWAGTEAFFGQGTRLTVV.

The DNA for the CDR3 is TGTGCCAGCAATACACATAATTCACCCCTCCACTTT. Its translation is CASNTHNSPLHF. V usage is TRBV27 and J usage is TRBJ1-6; D gene ambiguous. The CDR3 consists of 12 residues. CDR1 is MNHEY, CDR2 SMNVEV, per germline (reference sequence). Between the trimmed V and J ends, which lost 7 bases and 5 bases, there was a span of 6 bases.

The rearrangement uses TRBV3-1 (or the pseudogene TRBV3-2) and TRBJ2-3; 8 positions match TRBD2. CDR1 LGHDT and CDR2 YNNKEL come from the germline V gene (reference sequence). CDR3 length: 17 amino acids. Trimming at V came to 1 base and at J to 2 bases, leaving 8 bases not matched to a gene. The CDR3: CASSQVEGTRLTDTQYF. The CDR3 DNA reads as TGTGCCAGCAGCCAAGTGGAGGGGACTAGGCTCACAGATACGCAGTATTTT.

The chain uses TRBV4-1 and TRBJ2-3; 14 bases line up with TRBD2. The CDR3 consists of 17 residues. V dropped 4 bases and J dropped 1; count of bases not matched to a gene: 4. Germline V gene sequence: CDR1 MGHRA, CDR2 YSYEKL. CDR3 sequence (DNA): TGCGCCAGCAGCCCATGGACTAGCGGGGGGCGCACAGATACGCAGTATTTT. This sequence encodes CASSPWTSGGRTDTQYF.

The genes are TRBV4-1 and TRBJ2-3, with 9 bases fitting TRBD2. V shed 2 bases and J 3 bases; nucleotides not matched to a gene: 3. The CDR3 has 15 amino acids. Germline lookup yields CDR1 MGHRA and CDR2 YSYEKL. CDR3 bases: TGCGCCAGCAGCCAATTAGCGGGGGAAACAGATACGCAGTATTTT. Its protein is CASSQLAGETDTQYF.

This sequence joins TRBV7-9 and TRBJ2-3; D remains unclear. The CDR3 totals 13 residues. The V end lost 5 bases, the J end lost 0 bases, and 6 bases lay between the germline ends. Germline V gene data show CDR1 as SEHNR and CDR2 as FQNEAQ (reference sequence). The CDR3 loop reads CASSPGSTDTQYF. The CDR3 DNA is TGTGCCAGCAGCCCCGGGAGCACAGATACGCAGTATTTT.

This clone was picked up a small number of times. The rearrangement joins TRBV4-1 to TRBJ2-3; 13 nucleotides match TRBD2. The length of the CDR3 is 20 residues. J was trimmed by 2 bases and V by 2 bases; bases with no gene match: 13. The germline gives CDR1 MGHRA, CDR2 YSYEKL. For the CDR3, the DNA is TGCGCCAGCAGCCAACCCCCATTGAGACTAGCGGGGGGTAACACAGATACGCAGTATTTT. Translating it yields CASSQPPLRLAGGNTDTQYF.

The chain recombines TRBV28 with TRBJ1-4, with TRBD1 identical over 8 bases. After removal of 10 bases from V and 4 bases from J, the junction contained 5 bases not matched to a gene. Germline V gives CDR1 MDHEN, CDR2 SYDVKM. The CDR3 totals 13 residues. In DNA, the CDR3 is TGTGCCATCCAGGACAGGGTTAATGAAAAACTGTTTTTT. It translates to CAIQDRVNEKLFF. The variable domain in full, completed from reference TRBV28 and TRBJ1-4, reads DVKVTQSSRYLVKRTGEKVFLECVQDMDHENMFWYRQDPGLGLRLIYFSYDVKMKEKGDIPEGYSVSREKKERFSLILESASTNQTSMYLCAIQDRVNEKLFFGSGTQLSVL.

This clone was seen only a few times. The CDR3 loop reads CASSDSGNSPLHF. In nucleotides, the CDR3 is TGTGCCAGCAGTGATTCAGGGAATTCACCCCTCCACTTT. The rearrangement uses TRBV12-3 or TRBV12-4 and TRBJ1-6; weak D call: TRBD1 (5 bases). V lost 5 bases and J 7 bases, leaving 9 bases between the germline ends. CDR3 length equals 13 residues.

A single count supports this clone. This sequence joins TRBV9 and TRBJ2-1; 7 nucleotides agree with TRBD1. Trimming cost V 2 bases and J 5 bases; bases outside gene matches: 7. Germline V CDR1 and CDR2: SGDLS, YYNGEE. The CDR3 is 15 residues long. CDR3 loop: CASSVEGAKHNEQFF. CDR3 coding DNA: TGTGCCAGCAGCGTCGAGGGGGCGAAGCACAATGAGCAGTTCTTC. Together with reference TRBV9 and TRBJ2-1, the CDR3 gives the full variable domain: DSGVTQTPKHLITATGQRVTLRCSPRSGDLSVYWYQQSLDQGLQFLIQYYNGEERAKGNILERFSAQQFPDLHSELNLSSLELGDSALYFCASSVEGAKHNEQFFGPGTRLTVL.

This chain uses TRBV4-1 with TRBJ1-1; D perhaps matches TRBD1 (5 bases). The CDR3 has 15 amino acids. Germline V gives CDR1 MGHRA, CDR2 YSYEKL. V lost 5 bases and J lost 0, with 13 bases in between. The CDR3 loop reads CASSKTPGVNTEAFF. The CDR3 DNA sequence: TGCGCCAGCAGCAAAACCCCGGGGGTGAACACTGAAGCTTTCTTT.

This clone is a singleton in its sample. The gene calls are TRBV18 and TRBJ2-7, with TRBD2 as a possible D gene (6 bases). V lost 0 bases and J 3 bases, leaving 9 bases between the germline ends. Germline V gene data show CDR1 as KGHSH and CDR2 as LQKENI. The CDR3 has 14 residues. Written as DNA, the CDR3 is TGTGCCAGCTCACCACCAGCGGGCAGCTACGAGCAGTACTTC. Protein sequence: CASSPPAGSYEQYF.

This sequence joins TRBV9 and TRBJ1-5, with D possibly TRBD1 on 6 matching bases. The CDR3 has 18 residues. Trimming took 4 bases from V and 0 from J, leaving 20 bases between them. Per the germline V gene, CDR1 is SGDLS and CDR2 is YYNGEE. The CDR3 region has the DNA TGTGCCAGCAGCTCAAACAGGGTCTTTCCTAATAGCAATCAGCCCCAGCATTTT. Translating gives CASSSNRVFPNSNQPQHF.

This sequence joins TRBV5-4 and TRBJ1-2, with a tentative D call TRBD1 (6 bases). In germline, CDR1 is SGHNT, CDR2 YYREEE (reference sequence). This CDR3 contains 16 residues. The V end was cut by 0 bases, the J end by 8 bases, with 20 bases between. The CDR3 DNA sequence: TGTGCCAGCAGCTTGGTAGCGGGGGCACCTCTTGAGGGCTACACCTTC. Encoded protein: CASSLVAGAPLEGYTF.

The rearrangement links TRBV28 to TRBJ1-2; D is unresolved. The CDR3 spans 14 residues. Germline V gene data show CDR1 as MDHEN and CDR2 as SYDVKM. The V end was cut by 3 bases, the J end by 3 bases, with 11 bases between. The DNA for the CDR3 is TGTGCCAGCAGTTTCGGGGAGCTGGACTATGGCTACACCTTC. This codes for CASSFGELDYGYTF.

This clone was picked up a small number of times. The V call is TRBV28, the J call TRBJ1-2, with D perhaps TRBD1 (6 bases). V dropped 6 bases and J dropped 5 bases, with 13 bases sitting between them. Germline V CDR1 and CDR2: MDHEN, SYDVKM. The CDR3 length is 13 residues. CDR3 amino acids: CASRRPGVYGYTF. CDR3 DNA: TGTGCCAGCAGGCGCCCAGGGGTTTATGGCTACACCTTC.

J is TRBJ2-2 and V is TRBV12-3 or TRBV12-4; possibly TRBD2 for D (5 bases). The V and J ends lost 7 bases and 5 bases respectively, with 8 bases between them. CDR3 size: 12 residues. This chain's CDR3 is CASTRGTGELFF. Here the CDR3 DNA reads TGTGCCAGCACCCGGGGAACCGGGGAGCTGTTTTTT.

This rearrangement joins TRBV10-3 to TRBJ2-6; unclear D gene. The V gene lost 8 bases and the J gene lost 1 base, with 12 bases spanning the gap. This CDR3 spans 15 amino acids. Germline V gene data show CDR1 as ENHRY and CDR2 as SYGVKD. CDR3 sequence reads: CAIANTPSGANVLTF. Here the CDR3 DNA reads TGTGCCATCGCCAACACCCCGTCTGGGGCCAACGTCCTGACTTTC.

The J gene is TRBJ2-3, the V gene TRBV20-1; the D gene is possibly TRBD2 (6 bases). The CDR3 loop spans 14 amino acids. Germline CDR1 reads DFQATT; CDR2 reads SNEGSKA (reference sequence). V was pared by 3 bases and J by 2 bases, with 12 bases between. This CDR3 reads CSASGSSVTDTQYF. Here the CDR3 DNA reads TGCAGTGCTAGTGGGTCTAGCGTCACAGATACGCAGTATTTT.

The chain is built from TRBV11-2 and TRBJ2-1, with 11 bases that match TRBD2. The germline V gene has CDR1 SGHAT and CDR2 FQNNGV. Trimming at V came to 5 bases and at J to 6 bases, leaving 12 bases not matched to a gene. The CDR3 length is 17 residues. In nucleotides, the CDR3 is TGTGCCAGCAGCCGCTCCCCGACTAGCGGGGTTACCAATGAGCAGTTCTTC. Its translation is CASSRSPTSGVTNEQFF.

This chain joins TRBV27 and TRBJ1-1; 7 bases are a match to TRBD1. CDR1 and CDR2 from the germline V gene are MNHEY and SMNVEV (reference sequence). The CDR3 spans 15 residues. Unmatched junction bases numbered 8, after V lost 3 bases and J lost 4 bases. In DNA form, the CDR3 reads TGTGCCAGCAGTTTGTACCCAGGGGGATCCACTGAAGCTTTCTTT. Amino acids: CASSLYPGGSTEAFF.